These 5 T cell receptor beta chains came from one sample sequenced in a study of T cell responses to AZD1222 COVID-19 vaccine. Assay: immunoSEQ multiplex PCR; the TCRdb copy retains only in-frame clones and omits some. The repertoire holds roughly 140,000 clones, with roughly 88% as singletons. The starting material was peripheral blood, obtained on day 0 of AZD1222 vaccination. These receptors came from an adult in good health.

The chain carries TRBV6-6 and TRBJ2-1; D not certain. From germline, CDR1 is MNHNY and CDR2 SVGAGI (reference sequence). V gave up 7 bases and J gave up 2 bases, with 9 bases separating them. This CDR3 has 13 amino acids. CDR3: CASTQAPYNEQFF. The CDR3 bases are TGTGCCAGCACCCAAGCCCCCTACAATGAGCAGTTCTTC.

The genes are TRBV6-2 or TRBV6-3 and TRBJ2-7, with no clear D. V was cut by 2 bases and J by 6 bases, with 2 bases left in between. The CDR3 is made up of 10 amino acids. The germline CDR1 and CDR2 sequences are MNHEY and SVGEGT. The CDR3 DNA sequence: TGTGCCAGCAGTTACGGCGAGCAGTACTTC. Translating it yields CASSYGEQYF.

V and J are TRBV5-6 and TRBJ1-1; D call uncertain. Germline assignment: CDR1 SGHDT and CDR2 YYEEEE. Trimming removed 4 bases from V and 2 bases from J, with 18 bases in between. There are 16 residues in the CDR3. The CDR3 spells CASSHPRWPSNTEAFF. CDR3 nucleotide sequence: TGTGCCAGCAGCCACCCCCGTTGGCCCTCTAACACTGAAGCTTTCTTT.

This clone occurred a few times. The rearrangement joins TRBV3-1 (or the pseudogene TRBV3-2) to TRBJ2-6; no firm D call. The CDR3 loop spans 13 amino acids. Germline values: CDR1 LGHDT, CDR2 YNNKEL (reference sequence). Trimming shortened V by 3 bases and J by 2 bases, and 2 bases separated the two germline ends. DNA for the CDR3: TGTGCCAGCAGCCAGGCTGGGGCCAACGTCCTGACTTTC. This encodes CASSQAGANVLTF.

The chain couples TRBV29-1 to TRBJ2-2; 12 bases match TRBD2. The CDR3 is 14 residues long. V was clipped by 7 bases and J by 4 bases; unmatched bases: 4. The V gene's germline CDR1 is SQVTM and CDR2 ANQGSEA. The CDR3 spells CSGTSGTTTGELFF. CDR3 nucleotide sequence: TGCAGCGGGACTAGCGGGACGACCACCGGGGAGCTGTTTTTT.